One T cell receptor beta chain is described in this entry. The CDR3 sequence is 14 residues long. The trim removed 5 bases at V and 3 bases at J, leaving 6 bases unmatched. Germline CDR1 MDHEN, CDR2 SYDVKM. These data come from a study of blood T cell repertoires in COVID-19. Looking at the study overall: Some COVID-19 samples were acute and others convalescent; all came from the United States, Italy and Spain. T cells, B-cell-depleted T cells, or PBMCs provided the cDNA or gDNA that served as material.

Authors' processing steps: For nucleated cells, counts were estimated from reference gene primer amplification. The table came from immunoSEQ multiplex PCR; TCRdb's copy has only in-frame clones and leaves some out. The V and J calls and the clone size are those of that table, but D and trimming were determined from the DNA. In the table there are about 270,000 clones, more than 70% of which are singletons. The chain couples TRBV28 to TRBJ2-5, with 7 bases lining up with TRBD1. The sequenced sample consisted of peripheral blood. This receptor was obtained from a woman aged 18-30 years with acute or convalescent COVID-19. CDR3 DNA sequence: TGTGCCAGCAGTGACCCGGGACAGAAAGAGACCCAGTACTTC. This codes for CASSDPGQKETQYF.